This T cell receptor (beta chain) derives from a study of identical twins (dated by TCRdb to about 2016). Looking at the study overall: TCR alpha and beta repertoires from monozygotic twins, unrelated adults of various ages and cord blood were deep-sequenced to test whether fetal clonotypes persist. To rule out contamination, the twin experiments were replicated at different times with different library preparation protocols.

Library prep was done by 5' RACE. Sequencing was carried out with an Illumina HiSeq 2000. Template switching introduced a universal primer binding site; the final cDNA contained a unique molecular identifier, enabling accurate counting of TCR cDNA molecules. First-strand cDNA for TCR alpha and beta chains was synthesized from specific primers in the conserved constant-segment region. To control for contamination, every cDNA library was double barcoded, receiving both a SMART-Mk sample barcode and Illumina barcodes. TruSeq adapter sequences, together with Illumina sample barcodes, were added in two successive PCR steps. TCR alpha and beta cDNA libraries were sequenced on the Illumina HiSeq platform with custom primers. As for the original processing: MiGEC processed the raw reads to extract unique molecular identifiers, while MiXCR was used to determine the CDR3 positions. For each individual, recombination models were inferred using an EM algorithm with the repgenHMM and IGoR tools. The analysis of shared clonotypes was done with the tcR package in R, with sharing normalized by the product of cloneset sizes. To study raw recombination free of thymic and clonal selection effects, out-of-frame nonproductive sequences were analyzed. The public reads were quality trimmed at Q25 with fastp and then assembled into clones with MiXCR by TCRdb, keeping productive beta chains. CDR3 protein sequences are deduplicated, and each keeps its most common genes and DNA. The V and J calls reflect TCRdb's pipeline rather than the authors' work. This sample holds hundreds of thousands of distinct CDR3 sequences; over 8.5% were observed only once. The ten largest make up around 0.98% of the sample.

The paper's findings and limits, for the study overall: Excess twin sharing in beta out-of-frame sequences was weaker because fewer shared sequences lowered the signal-to-noise ratio. In monozygotic twins, recombination models systematically underestimated out-of-frame TCR alpha sharing, but the models matched the sharing seen between unrelated individuals. Fewer insertions were carried by abundant cord blood beta clonotypes; a weaker similar trend was observed in young adult naive repertoires, while no such trend was observed in memory repertoires. Compared with coincidental sharing between unrelated individuals, out-of-frame TCR alpha sequences shared between twins showed an excess of sequences with low generation probability. Conclusions relied on cross-sectional statistical analysis, since the same donors could not be followed over many years. Zero-insertion analyses could be partly confounded by invariant T cells such as MAIT and iNKT, although diverse VJ usage argued against such confounding for most clonotypes.

This clonotype was seen a few times. Its antigen remains unidentified. No base quality information exists; no much larger clone differs at one position. Taken from the germline V gene, the CDR1 and CDR2 loops are SGHRS and YFSETQ. V is trimmed back by 4 bases and J by 5 bases, and the junction contains 10 bases that no gene match accounts for. The CDR3 sequence holds 16 residues, the cysteine and phenylalanine included. Solely the CDR3 DNA is kept, with 48 bases framed from the first base. Only healthy Caucasian donors were included. The twin cohort comprised three pairs of female monozygotic twins, all aged roughly 18 to 29 years. Peripheral blood mononuclear cells were the source from which RNA for the TCR libraries was isolated. The data were also submitted as part of a second study, on yellow fever vaccine responses in identical twins. The second investigation adds: According to the authors, in identical twins the way T cells responded to vaccination appeared partly convergent and partly personalized. In the study, vaccine-responding T cell clones were precisely tracked in identical twins.

The rearrangement combines TRBV5-1 with TRBJ2-1, and TRBD2 aligns with 9 junction nucleotides. The TCR comes from a woman aged 18-29 years in good health. Sequenced sample: PBMCs. The base sequence is TGCGCCAGCAGCGCTCTTAGCGGGAGAGACGACAATGAGCAGTTCTTC. Its protein product is CASSALSGRDDNEQFF.